The rows below give T cell receptor beta chains drawn from one sample of a study of blood T cell repertoires in COVID-19. Measured with immunoSEQ multiplex PCR; TCRdb has only the in-frame clones, and not every one. The top ten hold almost 0.9% of the sample, which has 95,000 to 150,000 clones, around 88% seen once. Material: peripheral blood. Receptors were obtained from a woman aged 50 to 65 with active or convalescent COVID-19. Each CDR3 is given with its conserved first and last residue. Fields, in order: J gene, V gene, clone size, D gene, CDR3 DNA, CDR3 protein. D genes are given only for firm matches. Clone size is given for some rows only: seen once, a few or many times, or a class if the clone is expanded.

j_call: TRBJ2-2; v_call: TRBV5-6; clone_size: -; d_call: TRBD2; cdr3_nt: TGTGCCAGCAGCTACCTGACTAGCGGGACCACCGGGGAGCTGTTTTTT; cdr3_aa: CASSYLTSGTTGELFF
j_call: TRBJ2-1; v_call: TRBV10-3; clone_size: -; d_call: TRBD2; cdr3_nt: TGTGCCATCAGTGCGACTAGCGGGAGACTCGGGGGGGGCTCCTACAATGAGCAGTTCTTC; cdr3_aa: CAISATSGRLGGGSYNEQFF
j_call: TRBJ1-2; v_call: TRBV28; clone_size: -; d_call: TRBD1; cdr3_nt: TGTGCCAGCAGTGCCGGGGACAGGGCATATGGCTACACCTTC; cdr3_aa: CASSAGDRAYGYTF
j_call: TRBJ1-1; v_call: TRBV2; clone_size: -; d_call: -; cdr3_nt: TGTGCCAGCAGGGCTGGACAGATGGGGTTTAACGGAGCTTTCTTT; cdr3_aa: CASRAGQMGFNGAFF
j_call: TRBJ1-2; v_call: TRBV21-1; clone_size: -; d_call: -; cdr3_nt: TGTGCCAGCAGCAAAGTTGGACGGACACAGCTTTTCTATGGCTACACCTTC; cdr3_aa: CASSKVGRTQLFYGYTF
j_call: TRBJ1-2; v_call: TRBV15; clone_size: few; d_call: -; cdr3_nt: TGTGCCACCAGCCCAGTTTTTTACTATGGCTACACCTTC; cdr3_aa: CATSPVFYYGYTF
j_call: TRBJ2-1; v_call: TRBV10-3; clone_size: -; d_call: TRBD2; cdr3_nt: TGTGCCATCAGGCCCCATCGAGCGGGAGCGGCGGGCTCCTACAATGAGCAGTTCTTC; cdr3_aa: CAIRPHRAGAAGSYNEQFF
j_call: TRBJ2-7; v_call: TRBV6-6; clone_size: -; d_call: TRBD2; cdr3_nt: TGTGCCAGCAACCGTGGGACTAGCGGGAACGAGCAGTACTTC; cdr3_aa: CASNRGTSGNEQYF
j_call: TRBJ2-5; v_call: TRBV28; clone_size: -; d_call: TRBD1; cdr3_nt: TGTGCCAGCAGTCGTACCACCAGGGGGCAACAAGAGACCCAGTACTTC; cdr3_aa: CASSRTTRGQQETQYF
j_call: TRBJ1-2; v_call: TRBV19; clone_size: -; d_call: TRBD1; cdr3_nt: TGTGCCAGAGGGACAGGGTCTAGGTATGGCTACACCTTC; cdr3_aa: CARGTGSRYGYTF
j_call: TRBJ2-1; v_call: TRBV7-9; clone_size: -; d_call: -; cdr3_nt: TGTGCCAGCAGCAAGACTAGAAATGAGCAGTTCTTC; cdr3_aa: CASSKTRNEQFF
j_call: TRBJ1-1; v_call: TRBV4-1; clone_size: -; d_call: -; cdr3_nt: TGCGCCAGCAGCCACCCAGATGGTGAAGCTTTCTTT; cdr3_aa: CASSHPDGEAFF
j_call: TRBJ2-1; v_call: TRBV6-5; clone_size: few; d_call: TRBD2; cdr3_nt: TGTGCCAGCAGTTACTCGCCTAGCGGGAGAGATGAGCAGTTCTTC; cdr3_aa: CASSYSPSGRDEQFF
j_call: TRBJ2-3; v_call: TRBV28; clone_size: -; d_call: -; cdr3_nt: TGTGCCAGCAGTTTTAGTAGTTCAGATACGCAGTATTTT; cdr3_aa: CASSFSSSDTQYF
j_call: TRBJ1-2; v_call: TRBV7-8; clone_size: few; d_call: TRBD1; cdr3_nt: TGTGCCAGCAGCTTAGGGGGAGGACAGGGATATGGCTACACCTTC; cdr3_aa: CASSLGGGQGYGYTF
j_call: TRBJ2-7; v_call: TRBV28; clone_size: -; d_call: -; cdr3_nt: TGTGCCAGCAGTTTTCTAGGATACGAGCAGTACTTC; cdr3_aa: CASSFLGYEQYF
j_call: TRBJ1-1; v_call: TRBV7-7; clone_size: -; d_call: -; cdr3_nt: TGTGCTAGCAGTCCGAGGGGGTGGGCTGAAGCTTTCTTT; cdr3_aa: CASSPRGWAEAFF
j_call: TRBJ2-3; v_call: TRBV6-2/TRBV6-3; clone_size: -; d_call: -; cdr3_nt: TGTGCCAGCAGCGGTCGCCGAGCGGGACACACAGATACGCAGTATTTT; cdr3_aa: CASSGRRAGHTDTQYF
j_call: TRBJ2-3; v_call: TRBV4-3; clone_size: -; d_call: -; cdr3_nt: TGCGCCAGCAGCCAAGATCCCGGCGGGAGCACAGATACGCAGTATTTT; cdr3_aa: CASSQDPGGSTDTQYF
j_call: TRBJ2-7; v_call: TRBV30; clone_size: -; d_call: -; cdr3_nt: TGTGCCTGGAGTGTAGACGGGACATCCGAGCAGTACTTC; cdr3_aa: CAWSVDGTSEQYF
j_call: TRBJ2-5; v_call: TRBV6-5; clone_size: -; d_call: -; cdr3_nt: TGTGCCAGCAGTCAACCTAGCGACGAGACCCAGTACTTC; cdr3_aa: CASSQPSDETQYF
j_call: TRBJ2-7; v_call: TRBV2; clone_size: -; d_call: -; cdr3_nt: TGTGCCAGCAGTGAAAGGGGGTTTGCCTACGAGCAGTACTTC; cdr3_aa: CASSERGFAYEQYF
j_call: TRBJ2-3; v_call: TRBV18; clone_size: -; d_call: -; cdr3_nt: TGTGCCAGCTCACAAAAGGCAGCGGACGCCAGCACAGATACGCAGTATTTT; cdr3_aa: CASSQKAADASTDTQYF
j_call: TRBJ1-1; v_call: TRBV28; clone_size: -; d_call: TRBD1; cdr3_nt: TGTGCCAGCAGTTTCCAGGGGGCGATAGGGACTGAAGCTTTCTTT; cdr3_aa: CASSFQGAIGTEAFF
j_call: TRBJ2-1; v_call: TRBV24-1; clone_size: -; d_call: TRBD2; cdr3_nt: TGTGCCACCAGTGATCCCGGACTAGCGGGAGCATCCCTACTCTTC; cdr3_aa: CATSDPGLAGASLLF
j_call: TRBJ1-5; v_call: TRBV12-3/TRBV12-4; clone_size: -; d_call: -; cdr3_nt: TGTGCCAGCAGCCTCGGGGGGGGTCAGCCCCAGCATTTT; cdr3_aa: CASSLGGGQPQHF
j_call: TRBJ1-2; v_call: TRBV5-4; clone_size: -; d_call: TRBD1; cdr3_nt: TGTGCCAGCAGCTTGGCCGGACAGGGAAAACGTGGCTACACCTTC; cdr3_aa: CASSLAGQGKRGYTF
j_call: TRBJ2-3; v_call: TRBV2; clone_size: -; d_call: -; cdr3_nt: TGTGCCAGCAGGGTATCAGGGGCTCAGAAGGGGGATACGCAGTATTTT; cdr3_aa: CASRVSGAQKGDTQYF